This paragraph reports one T cell receptor (beta chain). Antigen: not known. This sample is part of a study of OX40 agonist ivuxolimab in advanced cancers. Across the study: Patients were infused with ivuxolimab every 2 weeks at 0.01 to 10 mg/kg. Patients receiving dose escalation had hepatocellular carcinoma, melanoma, renal cell or head and neck cancer. Mean age about 60 years, range about 20 to 85; 82.7% male.

Trimming shortened V by 5 bases and J by 9 bases, and 11 bases separated the two germline ends. Germline CDR1 reads SGHRS; CDR2 reads YFSETQ. The CDR3 runs 12 residues. Findings and caveats of the study: Some nonresponders likewise displayed low normalized T-cell clonal expansion.

Assay used: immunoSEQ multiplex PCR; TCRdb lists only in-frame clones, some missing. Of tens of thousands of clones listed, about 81% are singletons. Sequences were derived from CD4+ or CD8+ T cells sorted from blood, sampled in a trial of the OX40 agonist ivuxolimab. This rearrangement joins TRBV5-1 to TRBJ2-2, with D hard to call. The sequence was obtained from an adult with an advanced solid tumor such as melanoma, head and neck, liver or kidney cancer. The chain's CDR3 is CASRIGDWELFF. CDR3 sequence (DNA): TGCGCCAGCAGGATAGGAGATTGGGAGCTGTTTTTT.